The clone carrying this T cell receptor (beta chain) appeared a single time. Its target is unknown. Using immunoSEQ multiplex PCR, the repertoire was profiled, and TCRdb retains in-frame clones only, with some absent. The sample consists of under 95,000 clones, under 90% of them appearing once. This sample is drawn from a study of T cell responses to AZD1222 COVID-19 vaccine. Study-level points and caveats: Increased Spike-specific TCR breadth and depth were observed after two AZD1222 doses. In all cases, repertoires were sampled only after the peak T cell response. Clonal diversity may have been underestimated in mostly white British donors.

Here the sequenced sample was peripheral blood, taken on day 0 of AZD1222 vaccination. The clonotype was recovered from an adult in good health.

CDR3 sequence: CATSSVGDETQYF. For the CDR3, the DNA is TGTGCCACCAGTTCCGTGGGGGACGAGACCCAGTACTTC. This sequence joins TRBV24-1 and TRBJ2-5, with D perhaps assigned TRBD1 or TRBD2 (5 bases each). V lost 6 bases to trimming and J lost 5 bases, with 12 bases between them. Germline V gene data show CDR1 as KGHDR and CDR2 as SFDVKD. The CDR3 runs 13 residues.